These 23 T cell receptor beta chains share one sample of origin, sequenced in a study of T-cell memory formation after mild COVID-19. TCRdb reprocessed the 5' RACE reads with MiXCR, giving one entry per CDR3 protein. The sample includes some 210,000 distinct CDR3 sequences, approximately 10% of them seen just once. The specimen was PBMCs or a T cell subset sorted from them (not recorded which). Receptors originate from a man in his late teens or twenties who had mild COVID-19 (a few samples of this study predate the infection). Cell type and time point are not known.

The V gene is TRBV29-1, the J gene TRBJ2-7; 8 positions agree with TRBD1. Looked up from germline, CDR1 is SQVTM and CDR2 is ANQGSEA. V lost 7 bases to trimming and J lost 0 bases; unmatched junction nucleotides: 5. The CDR3 spans 13 residues. CDR3 sequence (DNA): TGCAGCGGACGGGACAGGATCTCCTACGAGCAGTACTTC. Amino acids: CSGRDRISYEQYF.

The table lists this clonotype with many counts. The genes are TRBV12-3 or TRBV12-4 and TRBJ1-4; 8 bases line up with TRBD1. CDR3 length equals 16 residues. V was pared by 0 bases and J by 10 bases, with 10 bases of the junction left unmatched. The CDR3 here is CASSLALGGTGRKLFF. The CDR3 DNA reads TGTGCCAGCAGTTTAGCGCTGGGCGGGACAGGTCGAAAACTGTTTTTT.

The chain recombines TRBV12-3 or TRBV12-4 with TRBJ2-7; 7 positions match TRBD2. The CDR3 has 14 amino acids. V was clipped by 5 bases and J by 2 bases; unmatched bases: 6. CDR3 sequence: CASSEGLGTYEQYF. The CDR3, as DNA: TGTGCCAGCAGTGAAGGACTAGGCACCTACGAGCAGTACTTC.

This rearrangement joins TRBV20-1 to TRBJ2-7; possible D gene TRBD2, 6 bases. Germline V gene lookup returns CDR1 DFQATT and CDR2 SNEGSKA (reference sequence). Trimming removed 5 bases from V and 7 bases from J, with 21 bases in between. The CDR3 has 14 amino acids. The CDR3 DNA reads TGCAGTGCTCAATACCGGGGCCCGGCGGGAGAGCAGTACTTC. It specifies CSAQYRGPAGEQYF.

This sequence joins TRBV18 and TRBJ2-3; D not resolved. V gave up 2 bases and J gave up 6 bases, with 12 bases separating them. The CDR3 runs 14 residues. Germline assignment: CDR1 KGHSH and CDR2 LQKENI. The CDR3 nucleotides are TGTGCCAGCTCACCAGGAAACAGAGGCGATACGCAGTATTTT. Protein product: CASSPGNRGDTQYF.

This chain connects TRBV5-4 to TRBJ2-7; D gene unclear. Germline-derived CDR1 and CDR2 are SGHNT and YYREEE (reference sequence). V lost 4 bases and J lost 0, with 11 bases in between. This CDR3 region has 14 residues. The CDR3 bases are TGTGCCAGCAGCCCCCGTGACGGCTCCTACGAGCAGTACGTC. It specifies CASSPRDGSYEQYV.

J is TRBJ2-7 and V is TRBV4-3; no reliable D call. Trimming took off 4 bases at V and 3 bases at J, with 13 bases between the two ends. CDR1 and CDR2 (germline): LGHNA, YSLEER. This CDR3 is built from 14 residues. The CDR3 DNA is TGCGCCAGCAGCCTCCCGAAAGAGAACTACGAGCAGTACTTC. Translated, it gives CASSLPKENYEQYF.

This clonotype was observed a few times. The chain combines TRBV7-9 with TRBJ1-1, with D hard to call. The CDR3 totals 13 residues. V gave up 8 bases and J gave up 4 bases, with 14 bases separating them. Germline CDR1 reads SEHNR; CDR2 reads FQNEAQ (reference sequence). This CDR3 reads CASVLPTVTEAFF. The CDR3 DNA reads TGTGCCAGCGTACTACCGACGGTCACTGAAGCTTTCTTT.

This clonotype was found a few times. The V and J genes are TRBV19 and TRBJ2-5, with 9 positions matching TRBD2. Germline CDR1 reads LNHDA; CDR2 reads SQIVND (reference sequence). The J segment lost 5 bases and the V segment lost 4 bases, leaving 2 bases of the junction unmatched. The CDR3 is 13 amino acids. As DNA, the CDR3 is TGTGCCAGTAGTACAAGCGGGGGGGAGACCCAGTACTTC. Translation: CASSTSGGETQYF.

A word on this clonotype: Being one base from a much bigger clone, this may be a read error. The chain joins TRBV12-3 or TRBV12-4 to TRBJ2-1, with 8 positions matching TRBD1. The J segment lost 0 bases and the V segment lost 6 bases, leaving 4 bases of the junction unmatched. The CDR3 consists of 15 residues. This CDR3 is CASSPGQDSYNEQFF. Written as DNA, the CDR3 is TGTGCCAGCAGCCCGGGACAGGACTCCTACAATGAGCAGTTCTTC.

This clonotype was recorded many times. The rearrangement joins TRBV4-1 to TRBJ2-5, with a possible D match to TRBD2 (7 bases). This CDR3 comprises 15 residues. Trimming cost V 1 base and J 3 bases, with 12 bases left between them. CDR1 is MGHRA and CDR2 is YSYEKL in the germline V gene. CDR3 amino acids: CASSQGGGREETQYF. DNA of the CDR3: TGCGCCAGCAGCCAAGGGGGGGGCCGGGAAGAGACCCAGTACTTC.

The V call is TRBV9, the J call TRBJ1-5; D remains unclear. The germline CDR1 and CDR2 sequences are SGDLS and YYNGEE. V lost 2 bases, J lost 2 bases, and 8 bases lay in between. This CDR3 region has 14 residues. This chain's CDR3 is CASSVGVGNQPQHF. For the CDR3, the DNA is TGTGCCAGCAGCGTGGGAGTCGGCAATCAGCCCCAGCATTTT.

The genes are TRBV6-6 and TRBJ1-5, with D hard to call. Trimming pared 7 bases from V and 0 bases from J, leaving 10 bases between. The germline V gene encodes CDR1 MNHNY and CDR2 SVGAGI (reference sequence). This CDR3 contains 14 residues. The CDR3 coding sequence is TGTGCCAGCACTTCGACCGATAGCAATCAGCCCCAGCATTTT. Its protein product is CASTSTDSNQPQHF.

There are many counts of this clonotype. This rearrangement joins TRBV7-2 to TRBJ2-5, with TRBD2 as a possible D gene (6 bases). V was cut by 5 bases and J by 5 bases, with 15 bases left in between. CDR1 and CDR2 from the germline V gene are SGHTA and FQGNSA. The CDR3 has 14 residues. CDR3 sequence reads: CASSVTSSYETQYF. The CDR3 coding sequence is TGTGCCAGCAGCGTCACTAGCAGCTATGAGACCCAGTACTTC.

The table lists this clonotype with many counts. The chain links TRBV7-9 to TRBJ1-2; perhaps TRBD1 as D (6 bases). Germline V gene sequence: CDR1 SEHNR, CDR2 FQNEAQ (reference sequence). Deletions cut 2 bases from V and 1 base from J, with 17 bases between. CDR3 length: 17 amino acids. In DNA form, the CDR3 reads TGTGCCAGCAGCTTAACCAGGGGACCGCGATTTAACTATGGCTACACCTTC. Translation: CASSLTRGPRFNYGYTF.

The chain joins TRBV5-1 to TRBJ1-1; D not certain. Deletions cut 1 base from V and 8 bases from J, with 21 bases between. CDR1 is SGHRS, CDR2 YFSETQ, per germline. This CDR3 spans 16 amino acids. The CDR3 spells CASSLWDASDGQEAFF. The CDR3 DNA sequence: TGCGCCAGCAGCTTGTGGGATGCCTCCGACGGCCAAGAAGCTTTCTTT.

The rearrangement joins TRBV27 to TRBJ2-7; 8 bases line up with TRBD1. This CDR3 is 16 amino acids long. Per the germline V gene, CDR1 is MNHEY and CDR2 is SMNVEV (reference sequence). Trimming cost V 3 bases and J 3 bases; bases outside gene matches: 10. The CDR3 sequence: CASSLRQGARNYEQYF. The CDR3 bases are TGTGCCAGCAGTTTGCGGCAGGGGGCGCGAAACTACGAGCAGTACTTC.

This chain joins TRBV7-2 and TRBJ2-3, with D perhaps TRBD1 or TRBD2 (5 bases each). The ends were cut back, 7 bases at V and 6 bases at J, with 11 bases in the middle. CDR3 size: 12 residues. CDR1 is SGHTA and CDR2 is FQGNSA in the germline V gene. CDR3 in amino acids: CASNRGADTQYF. The CDR3 DNA sequence: TGTGCCAGCAACCGGGGCGCGGATACGCAGTATTTT. The full variable domain, with the rest looked up from reference TRBV7-2 and TRBJ2-3, is GAGVSQSPSNKVTEKGKDVELRCDPISGHTALYWYRQSLGQGLEFLIYFQGNSAPDKSGLPSDRFSAERTGGSVSTLTIQRTQQEDSAVYLCASNRGADTQYFGPGTRLTVL.

This clonotype was counted ten times or more. V gene TRBV11-2 combines with J gene TRBJ2-1; 7 nucleotides line up with TRBD1. Germline CDR1 and CDR2: SGHAT and FQNNGV. The CDR3 spans 14 residues. V shed 2 bases, J shed 3 bases, and the junction held 1 base outside the gene matches. In DNA form, the CDR3 reads TGTGCCAGCAGCTTACGGGACAGCTACAATGAGCAGTTCTTC. Amino acid sequence: CASSLRDSYNEQFF. Based on the CDR3 plus reference TRBV11-2 and TRBJ2-1, the full variable domain is EAGVAQSPRYKIIEKRQSVAFWCNPISGHATLYWYQQILGQGPKLLIQFQNNGVVDDSQLPKDRFSAERLKGVDSTLKIQPAKLEDSAVYLCASSLRDSYNEQFFGPGTRLTVL.

V gene TRBV6-5 combines with J gene TRBJ1-6, with D possibly matching TRBD1 (6 bases). This CDR3 is 13 amino acids long. Trimming pared 5 bases from V and 8 bases from J, leaving 10 bases between. Germline CDR1 is MNHEY and CDR2 is SVGAGI. CDR3 in amino acids: CASSLGQYSPLHF. The CDR3 DNA reads TGTGCCAGCAGTCTCGGACAGTATTCACCCCTCCACTTT.

The chain is built from TRBV7-2 and TRBJ2-5; weak D call: TRBD1 (7 bases). Trimming took 7 bases from V and 3 from J, leaving 12 bases between them. The CDR3 loop spans 13 amino acids. The germline gives CDR1 SGHTA, CDR2 FQGNSA. Written as DNA, the CDR3 is TGTGCCAGCACCCGCAGGGGGGAAGAGACCCAGTACTTC. This gives the protein CASTRRGEETQYF.

The sample holds many counts of this clonotype. This chain links TRBV7-9 with TRBJ1-2; unclear D gene. The CDR3 is 13 residues long. V was trimmed by 5 bases and J by 0 bases, leaving 7 bases between them. Germline CDR1 is SEHNR and CDR2 is FQNEAQ (reference sequence). The CDR3 sequence is CASSRLPNYGYTF. Written as DNA, the CDR3 is TGTGCCAGCAGCCGTCTCCCTAACTATGGCTACACCTTC.

The table lists this clonotype with a few counts. The gene calls are TRBV5-1 and TRBJ2-3, with D maybe TRBD2 (5 bases). The length of the CDR3 is 16 residues. V was clipped by 5 bases and J by 4 bases, with 20 bases between them. Germline loops: CDR1 SGHRS, CDR2 YFSETQ. In nucleotides, the CDR3 is TGCGCCAGCAGATCCGGACTCACCGCTGGCGCAGATACGCAGTATTTT. Translation: CASRSGLTAGADTQYF.